Each of the 3 T cell receptor beta chains below was sequenced from the same sample in a study of blood T cell repertoires in COVID-19. Measured with immunoSEQ multiplex PCR; TCRdb has only the in-frame clones, and not every one. This table holds 280,000 or so clones, approximately 90% found once. The sequencing input was peripheral blood. The source is a woman aged 25 to 39 who had recovered from COVID-19.

This clone was recorded only once. The chain carries TRBV19 and TRBJ1-1; TRBD1 matches 9 bases. CDR3 length equals 15 residues. Germline loops: CDR1 LNHDA, CDR2 SQIVND (reference sequence). Germline trimming cut 6 bases from V and 3 bases from J; bases unmatched to any gene: 8. CDR3 in amino acids: CASRRGDREDTEAFF. For the CDR3, the DNA is TGTGCCAGTAGGAGGGGGGACAGGGAGGACACTGAAGCTTTCTTT.

The rearrangement joins TRBV25-1 to TRBJ2-2, with TRBD1 identical over 9 bases. Germline V gene lookup returns CDR1 MGHDK and CDR2 SYGVNS. The CDR3 is 16 residues long. V shed 2 bases and J 1 base; nucleotides not matched to a gene: 2. This CDR3 is CASSEPGQGNTGELFF. CDR3 nucleotide sequence: TGTGCCAGCAGTGAACCGGGACAGGGGAACACCGGGGAGCTGTTTTTT.

V is TRBV6-6 and J is TRBJ2-3; no firm D call. Germline values: CDR1 MNHNY, CDR2 SVGAGI (reference sequence). There are 11 residues in the CDR3. Trimming took off 6 bases at V and 4 bases at J, with 5 bases between the two ends. The CDR3 DNA is TGTGCCAGCAGGGTAGCAGATACGCAGTATTTT. It codes for CASRVADTQYF.